These 24 T cell receptor beta chains share one sample of origin, sequenced in a study of Tregs in tolerant kidney transplant recipients. Antigens of these TCRs are unknown. Sequenced by immunoSEQ multiplex PCR; TCRdb stores in-frame clones only, minus some. This sample has 16,000 or so clones; around 55% occur once, and the top ten carry approximately 3%. Material: Tregs from blood cultured with allogeneic cells. Every receptor here comes from a human donor in good health.

This rearrangement joins TRBV25-1 to TRBJ2-2; tentative D call: TRBD2 (5 bases). Trimming stripped 8 bases from V and 4 bases from J, with 8 bases between. This CDR3 comprises 12 residues. The germline CDR1 and CDR2 sequences are MGHDK and SYGVNS. The CDR3 DNA is TGTGCCAGCGCCCGGGGCACCGGGGAGCTGTTTTTT. Its protein is CASARGTGELFF.

This clone has just a few counts. This chain links TRBV11-1 with TRBJ2-5, with D perhaps TRBD2 (5 bases). Trimming stripped 5 bases from V and 1 base from J, with 11 bases between. CDR3 length: 14 amino acids. Germline assignment: CDR1 SGHAT and CDR2 FQDESV (reference sequence). DNA of the CDR3: TGTGCCAGCAGCCGAGGACTGGCCCAAGAGACCCAGTACTTC. This encodes CASSRGLAQETQYF.

This rearrangement joins TRBV19 to TRBJ2-4; tentatively, D is TRBD2 (5 bases). The CDR3 length is 16 residues. V lost 1 base and J lost 0, with 10 bases in between. Germline V gene sequence: CDR1 LNHDA, CDR2 SQIVND (reference sequence). The CDR3 sequence is CASSIAPGLAKNIQYF. The CDR3 nucleotides read TGTGCCAGTAGTATAGCCCCAGGACTAGCCAAAAACATTCAGTACTTC.

The chain couples TRBV7-9 to TRBJ1-5, with 10 bases identical to TRBD1. CDR3 length equals 15 residues. J lost 9 bases, V lost 5 bases, and 10 bases had no gene match. CDR1 is SEHNR, CDR2 FQNEAQ, per germline (reference sequence). The DNA for the CDR3 is TGTGCCAGCAGCCCAGCGGGGACAGGGGATCGGCCCCAGCATTTT. Translation: CASSPAGTGDRPQHF.

This clone was counted at least ten times. The chain links TRBV7-2 to TRBJ2-2, with D uncertain. Germline V gives CDR1 SGHTA, CDR2 FQGNSA. Trimming took off 1 base at V and 4 bases at J, with 10 bases between the two ends. The CDR3 runs 15 residues. CDR3 in DNA: TGTGCCAGCAGCTTAGTGTCCGGCGGCACCGGGGAGCTGTTTTTT. Translation: CASSLVSGGTGELFF.

The V call is TRBV5-1, the J call TRBJ2-7; D not resolved. This CDR3 region has 14 residues. Trimming cost V 0 bases and J 4 bases, with 11 bases left between them. Germline CDR1 SGHRS, CDR2 YFSETQ. The CDR3 region is CASSLAPPQYEQYF. The CDR3 DNA is TGCGCCAGCAGCTTGGCACCCCCTCAGTACGAGCAGTACTTC.

The chain uses TRBV30 and TRBJ1-4; D gene ambiguous. This CDR3 has 13 amino acids. Between the trimmed V and J ends, which lost 2 bases and 2 bases, there was a span of 6 bases. In germline, CDR1 is GTSNPN, CDR2 SVGIG (reference sequence). Here the CDR3 reads CAWSRGTNEKLFF. DNA for the CDR3: TGTGCCTGGAGTCGTGGGACTAATGAAAAACTGTTTTTT.

This chain uses TRBV5-1 with TRBJ2-5; D unclear. This CDR3 spans 12 amino acids. From germline, CDR1 is SGHRS and CDR2 YFSETQ. The V and J ends lost 0 bases and 4 bases respectively, with 4 bases between them. The CDR3 here is CASSLGRETQYF. CDR3 nucleotide sequence: TGCGCCAGCAGCTTGGGTCGAGAGACCCAGTACTTC.

The chain carries TRBV7-8 and TRBJ2-3, with 7 bases matching TRBD1. The V gene's germline CDR1 is SGHVS and CDR2 FQNEAQ. The CDR3 runs to 15 residues. V dropped 1 base and J dropped 9; count of bases not matched to a gene: 10. CDR3 sequence reads: CASSLGGLGGETQYF. The CDR3 DNA follows: TGTGCCAGCAGCTTAGGGGGGTTAGGGGGCGAGACGCAGTATTTT.

The rearrangement links TRBV4-1 to TRBJ1-2, with no clear D. Germline V gene lookup returns CDR1 MGHRA and CDR2 YSYEKL. Trimming pared 4 bases from V and 7 bases from J, leaving 19 bases between. The CDR3 has 15 residues. The CDR3 loop is CASSPQSRKRSGYTF. CDR3 DNA sequence: TGCGCCAGCAGCCCCCAAAGCAGGAAAAGGTCTGGCTACACCTTC.

The chain uses TRBV6-1 and TRBJ1-2, with D possibly being TRBD1 (5 bases). Trimming took 10 bases from V and 3 from J, leaving 12 bases between them. CDR1 MNHNS and CDR2 SASEGT come from the germline V gene. The CDR3 runs 12 residues. The CDR3 nucleotides read TGTGCCACAGGGTTTTCCCACTATGGCTACACCTTC. This encodes CATGFSHYGYTF.

J is TRBJ2-5 and V is TRBV7-6; D perhaps matches TRBD2 (5 bases). The V gene lost 4 bases and the J gene lost 5 bases, with 11 bases spanning the gap. The CDR3 is made up of 13 amino acids. The germline gives CDR1 SGHVS, CDR2 FNYEAQ. CDR3 residues: CASSSLATETQYF. The DNA of the CDR3 is TGTGCCAGCAGCTCCCTAGCCACCGAGACCCAGTACTTC.

This clone is judged medium-sized. The V call is TRBV9, the J call TRBJ2-5, with D possibly TRBD1 on 6 matching bases. The CDR3 spans 18 residues. Germline loops: CDR1 SGDLS, CDR2 YYNGEE. V was pared by 3 bases and J by 3 bases, with 24 bases between. The CDR3 nucleotides are TGTGCCAGCAGCGGCGAACTCCTCGGACAGTCCCACAAAGAGACCCAGTACTTC. This translates into CASSGELLGQSHKETQYF.

The V call is TRBV30, the J call TRBJ1-4, with 10 positions matching TRBD1. V lost 5 bases, J lost 5 bases, and 8 bases stayed unmatched. CDR1 is GTSNPN, CDR2 SVGIG, per germline (reference sequence). The CDR3 has 15 amino acids. CDR3 region: CAWGGTGDQNEKLFF. Here the CDR3 DNA reads TGTGCCTGGGGGGGGACAGGGGACCAGAATGAAAAACTGTTTTTT. Together with reference TRBV30 and TRBJ1-4, the CDR3 gives the full variable domain: SQTIHQWPATLVQPVGSPLSLECTVEGTSNPNLYWYRQAAGRGLQLLFYSVGIGQISSEVPQNLSASRPQDRQFILSSKKLLLSDSGFYLCAWGGTGDQNEKLFFGSGTQLSVL.

The chain combines TRBV2 with TRBJ1-5; D is perhaps TRBD1 (6 bases). The CDR3 runs to 14 residues. CDR1 is SNHLY, CDR2 FYNNEI, per germline. V shed 9 bases and J shed 2 bases, with 14 bases lying between them. The CDR3 region has the DNA TGTGCCAGTCAAGGGGGGTTTGGCAATCAGCCCCAGCATTTT. Amino acid sequence: CASQGGFGNQPQHF.

The V gene is TRBV6-6, the J gene TRBJ1-1; no definite D call. This CDR3 contains 14 residues. From germline, CDR1 is MNHNY and CDR2 SVGAGI (reference sequence). The V end was cut by 0 bases, the J end by 8 bases, with 13 bases between. As DNA, the CDR3 is TGTGCCAGCAGTTACTCGAGAACGGGGTCCGAAGCTTTCTTT. Translated: CASSYSRTGSEAFF.

The CDR3 bases are TGTGCCAGCAGTAGCCCGGACAGGGGCTTCTATGGCTACACCTTC. It translates to CASSSPDRGFYGYTF. This chain links TRBV11-3 with TRBJ1-2; 9 bases match TRBD1. The CDR3 is 15 residues long. Trimming removed 6 bases from V and 4 bases from J; junction bases left unmatched: 9. Germline lookup yields CDR1 SGHNT and CDR2 YENEEA.

In the case of this clone: A junction end diverges from the germline sequence, so it may reflect a read error. The chain combines TRBV4-1 with TRBJ2-6; maybe TRBD2 (5 bases). The CDR3 runs 22 residues. The germline V gene has CDR1 MGHRA and CDR2 YSYEKL. The CDR3: CAGSGSTRAARLPQSRANVLTF. Written as DNA, the CDR3 is TGCGCCGGCAGCGGATCGACGAGAGCAGCGCGACTACCACAAAGTCGGGCCAACGTCCTGACTTTC.

This chain links TRBV4-3 with TRBJ2-2, with 9 bases fitting TRBD2. Trimming at V came to 4 bases and at J to 5 bases, leaving 5 bases not matched to a gene. Germline V gives CDR1 LGHNA, CDR2 YSLEER. The CDR3 contains 15 residues. The CDR3 here is CASSLAGGPTGELFF. DNA of the CDR3: TGCGCCAGCAGCCTGGCGGGAGGGCCGACCGGGGAGCTGTTTTTT.

This clone was seen only a few times. The chain joins TRBV10-3 to TRBJ1-6; D is possibly TRBD1 (5 bases). Germline V lookup: CDR1 ENHRY, CDR2 SYGVKD. Trimming cost V 2 bases and J 8 bases, with 10 bases left between them. This CDR3 region has 14 residues. CDR3 sequence reads: CAISEGGRYSPLHF. The CDR3 nucleotides read TGTGCCATCAGTGAGGGGGGGAGGTATTCACCCCTCCACTTT.

This clone has only one observation. The chain is built from TRBV9 and TRBJ2-3; D gene uncertain. Trimming cost V 0 bases and J 3 bases, with 17 bases left between them. This CDR3 spans 17 amino acids. In germline, CDR1 is SGDLS, CDR2 YYNGEE. As DNA, the CDR3 is TGTGCCAGCAGCGTAGAAATAGCAGAGACAAAAACAGATACGCAGTATTTT. Translation gives CASSVEIAETKTDTQYF. The variable domain in full, completed from reference TRBV9 and TRBJ2-3, reads DSGVTQTPKHLITATGQRVTLRCSPRSGDLSVYWYQQSLDQGLQFLIQYYNGEERAKGNILERFSAQQFPDLHSELNLSSLELGDSALYFCASSVEIAETKTDTQYFGPGTRLTVL.

This clone was found a few times. The chain couples TRBV29-1 to TRBJ2-3; D not resolved. Trimming cost V 5 bases and J 7 bases, with 13 bases left between them. The length of the CDR3 is 12 residues. The germline gives CDR1 SQVTM, CDR2 ANQGSEA. CDR3 sequence reads: CSVRIFPNTQYF. In DNA form, the CDR3 reads TGCAGCGTTCGTATCTTCCCGAATACGCAGTATTTT.

This chain joins TRBV19 and TRBJ2-3; TRBD2 is a possible D gene (5 bases). Germline V gene sequence: CDR1 LNHDA, CDR2 SQIVND (reference sequence). The V end lost 4 bases, the J end lost 6 bases, and 11 bases lay between the germline ends. The CDR3 consists of 13 residues. In nucleotides, the CDR3 is TGTGCCAGTAGTACAAGGGCTAGCGATACGCAGTATTTT. It codes for CASSTRASDTQYF.

The rearrangement joins TRBV6-1 to TRBJ2-7; no definite D call. The CDR3 is 16 amino acids. Germline values: CDR1 MNHNS, CDR2 SASEGT. Trimming removed 0 bases from V and 2 bases from J, with 14 bases in between. The CDR3 is CASSEALSAWAYEQYF. CDR3 DNA: TGTGCCAGCAGTGAAGCGCTTTCCGCATGGGCCTACGAGCAGTACTTC.